This T cell receptor beta chain derives from a study of identical twins. TCRdb called the 5' RACE reads again in MiXCR, with one record for every CDR3 protein. The top ten clones hold less than 4% of a sample with approximately 260,000 distinct CDR3 sequences, about 8.9% of them seen once. Study-wide results and caveats: Twin-shared out-of-frame alpha sequences were enriched for low generation probability. Models underestimated how often monozygotic twins shared out-of-frame TCR alpha.

V was clipped by 8 bases and J by 3 bases; unmatched bases: 14. Germline CDR1 and CDR2: MDHEN and SYDVKM. The CDR3 totals 16 residues. Everyone who donated was a healthy Caucasian. This clonotype was seen a few times. Antigen unknown. These data were likewise used in another study, on yellow fever vaccine responses in identical twins. That study adds: Twins reportedly had a vaccine T cell response that seemed partly convergent, partly personalized.

The source is a woman younger than 35 in good health. The source material was CD8+ T cells sorted from blood. This chain uses TRBV28 with TRBJ1-1, with 8 bases identical to TRBD1. CDR3 sequence reads: CASHYRGRAWDTEAFF. The CDR3, as DNA: TGTGCCAGCCATTACAGGGGGAGGGCGTGGGACACTGAAGCTTTCTTT.